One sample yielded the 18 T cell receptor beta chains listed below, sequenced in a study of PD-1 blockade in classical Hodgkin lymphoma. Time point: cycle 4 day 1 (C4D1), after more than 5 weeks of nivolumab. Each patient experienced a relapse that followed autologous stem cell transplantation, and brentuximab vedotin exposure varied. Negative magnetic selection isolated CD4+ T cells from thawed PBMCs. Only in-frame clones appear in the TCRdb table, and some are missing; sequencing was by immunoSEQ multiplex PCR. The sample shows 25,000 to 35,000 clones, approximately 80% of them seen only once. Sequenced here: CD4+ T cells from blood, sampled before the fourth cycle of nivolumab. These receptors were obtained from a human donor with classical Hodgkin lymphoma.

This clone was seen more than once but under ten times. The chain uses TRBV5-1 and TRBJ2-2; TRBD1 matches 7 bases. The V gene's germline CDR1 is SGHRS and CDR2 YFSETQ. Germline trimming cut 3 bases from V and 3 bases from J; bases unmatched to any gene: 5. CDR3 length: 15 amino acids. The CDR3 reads CASSSTGSDTGELFF. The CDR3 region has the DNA TGCGCCAGCAGCTCGACAGGGTCGGACACCGGGGAGCTGTTTTTT.

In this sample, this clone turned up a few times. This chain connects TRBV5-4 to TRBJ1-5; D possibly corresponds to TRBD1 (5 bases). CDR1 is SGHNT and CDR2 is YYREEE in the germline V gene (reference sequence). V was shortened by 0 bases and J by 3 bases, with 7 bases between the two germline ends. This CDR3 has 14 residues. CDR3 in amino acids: CASSLGGVNQPQHF. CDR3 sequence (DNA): TGTGCCAGCAGCTTGGGGGGGGTCAATCAGCCCCAGCATTTT.

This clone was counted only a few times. CDR3 sequence: CASSSDSITGNTIYF. CDR3 DNA sequence: TGTGCCAGCAGCTCGGACAGTATAACTGGAAACACCATATATTTT. This chain joins TRBV7-9 and TRBJ1-3; weak D call: TRBD1 (6 bases). Trimming cost V 4 bases and J 2 bases, with 12 bases left between them. CDR1 is SEHNR and CDR2 is FQNEAQ in the germline V gene (reference sequence). The CDR3 runs to 15 residues.

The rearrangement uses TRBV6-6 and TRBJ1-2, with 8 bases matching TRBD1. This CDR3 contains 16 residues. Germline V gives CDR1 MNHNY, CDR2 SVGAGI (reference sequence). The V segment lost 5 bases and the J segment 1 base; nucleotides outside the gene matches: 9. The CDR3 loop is CASSLPLGQGNYGYTF. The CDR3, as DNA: TGTGCCAGCAGTCTACCTTTAGGACAGGGTAACTATGGCTACACCTTC.

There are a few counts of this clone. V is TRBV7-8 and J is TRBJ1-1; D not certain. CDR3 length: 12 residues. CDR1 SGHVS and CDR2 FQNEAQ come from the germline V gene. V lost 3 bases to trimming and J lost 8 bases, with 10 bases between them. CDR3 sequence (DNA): TGTGCCAGCAGCTTCCGCTCGGGGGAAGCTTTCTTT. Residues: CASSFRSGEAFF. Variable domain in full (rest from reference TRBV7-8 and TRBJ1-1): GAGVSQSPRYKVAKRGQDVALRCDPISGHVSLFWYQQALGQGPEFLTYFQNEAQLDKSGLPSDRFFAERPEGSVSTLKIQRTQQEDSAVYLCASSFRSGEAFFGQGTRLTVV.

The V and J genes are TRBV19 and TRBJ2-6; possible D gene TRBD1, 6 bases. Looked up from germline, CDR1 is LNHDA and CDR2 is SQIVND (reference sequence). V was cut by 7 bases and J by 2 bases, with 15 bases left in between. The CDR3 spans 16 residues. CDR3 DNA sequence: TGTGCCAGTACGGAACAGGGCCTCGCTGGGGCCAACGTCCTGACTTTC. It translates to CASTEQGLAGANVLTF.

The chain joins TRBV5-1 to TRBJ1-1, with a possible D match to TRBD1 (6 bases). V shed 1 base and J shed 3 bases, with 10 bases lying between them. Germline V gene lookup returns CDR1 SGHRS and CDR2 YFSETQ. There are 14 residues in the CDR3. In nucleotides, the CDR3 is TGCGCCAGCAGCTTGACAGGGCTGGACACTGAAGCTTTCTTT. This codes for CASSLTGLDTEAFF.

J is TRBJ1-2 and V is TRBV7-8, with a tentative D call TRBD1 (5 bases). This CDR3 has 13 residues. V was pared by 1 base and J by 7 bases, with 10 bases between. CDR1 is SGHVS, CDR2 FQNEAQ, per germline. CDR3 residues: CASSLVQGSGYTF. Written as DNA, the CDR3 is TGTGCCAGCAGCTTAGTTCAGGGTTCTGGCTACACCTTC.

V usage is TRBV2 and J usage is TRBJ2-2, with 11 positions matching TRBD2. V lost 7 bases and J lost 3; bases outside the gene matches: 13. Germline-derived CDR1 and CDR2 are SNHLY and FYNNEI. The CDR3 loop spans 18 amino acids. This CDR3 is CASTRGSGGAGDTGELFF. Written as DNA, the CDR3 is TGTGCCAGCACCCGGGGTAGCGGGGGGGCCGGGGACACCGGGGAGCTGTTTTTT. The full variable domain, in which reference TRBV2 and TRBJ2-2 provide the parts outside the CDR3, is EPEVTQTPSHQVTQMGQEVILRCVPISNHLYFYWYRQILGQKVEFLVSFYNNEISEKSEIFDDQFSVERPDGSNFTLKIRSTKLEDSAMYFCASTRGSGGAGDTGELFFGEGSRLTVL.

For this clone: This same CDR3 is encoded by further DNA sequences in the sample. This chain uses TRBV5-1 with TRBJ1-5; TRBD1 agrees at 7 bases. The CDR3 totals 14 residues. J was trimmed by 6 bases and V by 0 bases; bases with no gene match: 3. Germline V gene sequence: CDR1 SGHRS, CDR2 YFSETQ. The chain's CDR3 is CASSLDRGSQPQHF. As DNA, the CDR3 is TGCGCCAGCAGCTTGGACAGGGGTAGTCAGCCCCAGCATTTT. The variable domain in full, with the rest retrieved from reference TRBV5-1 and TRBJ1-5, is KAGVTQTPRYLIKTRGQQVTLSCSPISGHRSVSWYQQTPGQGLQFLFEYFSETQRNKGNFPGRFSGRQFSNSRSEMNVSTLELGDSALYLCASSLDRGSQPQHFGDGTRLSIL.

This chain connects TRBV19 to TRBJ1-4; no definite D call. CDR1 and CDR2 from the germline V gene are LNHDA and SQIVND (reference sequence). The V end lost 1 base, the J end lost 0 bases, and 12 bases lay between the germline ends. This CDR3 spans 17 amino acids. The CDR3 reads CASSIGAGSATNEKLFF. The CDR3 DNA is TGTGCCAGTAGTATAGGGGCAGGATCCGCAACTAATGAAAAACTGTTTTTT. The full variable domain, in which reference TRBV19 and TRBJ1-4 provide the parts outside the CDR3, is DGGITQSPKYLFRKEGQNVTLSCEQNLNHDAMYWYRQDPGQGLRLIYYSQIVNDFQKGDIAEGYSVSREKKESFPLTVTSAQKNPTAFYLCASSIGAGSATNEKLFFGSGTQLSVL.

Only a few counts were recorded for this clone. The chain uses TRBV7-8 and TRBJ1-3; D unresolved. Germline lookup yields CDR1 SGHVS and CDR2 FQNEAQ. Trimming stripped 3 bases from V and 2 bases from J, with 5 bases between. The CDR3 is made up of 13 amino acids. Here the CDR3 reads CASSLVTGNTIYF. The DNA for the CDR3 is TGTGCCAGCAGCTTGGTGACTGGAAACACCATATATTTT.

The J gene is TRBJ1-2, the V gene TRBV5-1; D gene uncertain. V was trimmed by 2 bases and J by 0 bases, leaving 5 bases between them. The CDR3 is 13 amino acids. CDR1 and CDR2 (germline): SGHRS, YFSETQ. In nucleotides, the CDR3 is TGCGCCAGCAGCTTTCTCCCTAACTATGGCTACACCTTC. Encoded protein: CASSFLPNYGYTF.

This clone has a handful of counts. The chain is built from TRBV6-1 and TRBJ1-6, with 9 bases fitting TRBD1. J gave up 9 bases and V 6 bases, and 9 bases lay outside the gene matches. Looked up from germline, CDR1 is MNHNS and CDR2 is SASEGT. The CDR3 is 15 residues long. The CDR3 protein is CASSPRDRVISPLHF. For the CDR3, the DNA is TGTGCCAGCAGCCCCCGGGACAGGGTGATTTCACCCCTCCACTTT.

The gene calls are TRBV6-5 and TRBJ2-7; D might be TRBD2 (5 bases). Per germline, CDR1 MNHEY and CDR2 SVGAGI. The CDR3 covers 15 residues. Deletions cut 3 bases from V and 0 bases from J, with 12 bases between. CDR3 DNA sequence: TGTGCCAGCAGTTATAGCGACGGTCCCTCCTACGAGCAGTACTTC. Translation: CASSYSDGPSYEQYF.

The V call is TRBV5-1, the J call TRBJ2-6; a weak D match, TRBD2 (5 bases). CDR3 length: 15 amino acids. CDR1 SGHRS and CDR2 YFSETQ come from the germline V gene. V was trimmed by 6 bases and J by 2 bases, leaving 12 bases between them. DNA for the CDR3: TGCGCCAGCACCACGGAGAGGGCTGGGGCCAACGTCCTGACTTTC. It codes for CASTTERAGANVLTF.

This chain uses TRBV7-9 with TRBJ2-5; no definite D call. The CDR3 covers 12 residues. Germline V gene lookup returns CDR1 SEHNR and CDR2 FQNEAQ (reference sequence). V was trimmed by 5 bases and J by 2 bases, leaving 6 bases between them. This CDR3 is CASSPRQETQYF. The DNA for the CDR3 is TGTGCCAGCAGCCCCAGACAAGAGACCCAGTACTTC.

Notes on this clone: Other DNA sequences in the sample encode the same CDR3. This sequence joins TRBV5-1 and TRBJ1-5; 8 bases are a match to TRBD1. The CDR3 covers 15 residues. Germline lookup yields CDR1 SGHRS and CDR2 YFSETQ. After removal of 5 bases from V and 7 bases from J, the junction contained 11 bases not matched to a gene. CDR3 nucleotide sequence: TGCGCCAGCAGTTCCACAGGGGGACAAGGGCAGCCCCAGCATTTT. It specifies CASSSTGGQGQPQHF. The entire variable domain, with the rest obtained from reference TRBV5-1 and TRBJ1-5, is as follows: KAGVTQTPRYLIKTRGQQVTLSCSPISGHRSVSWYQQTPGQGLQFLFEYFSETQRNKGNFPGRFSGRQFSNSRSEMNVSTLELGDSALYLCASSSTGGQGQPQHFGDGTRLSIL.